The 29 T cell receptor beta chains below were found in one sample sequenced in a study of metastatic and nonmetastatic thyroid tumors. No patient had received any treatment before thyroid surgery. TCRdb reanalyzed the PCR reads with MiXCR. This table has about 93,000 clones, 9.5% to 15% appearing once. Sequencing was performed on blood. Every receptor here comes from a female donor with papillary thyroid cancer or a benign thyroid nodule (not recorded which). Some clones in this sample may be carry-over from other donors' samples.

This clone has more than one count but fewer than ten. This chain uses TRBV12-3 or TRBV12-4 with TRBJ2-1; TRBD2 agrees at 12 bases. This CDR3 region has 14 residues. The V and J ends lost 8 bases and 7 bases, in that order; junction bases with no gene match: 6. CDR3 bases: TGTGCCAGCGGGTGGACTAGCGGGAAAAATGAGCAGTTCTTC. It encodes CASGWTSGKNEQFF.

This clone was counted at least ten times. The chain recombines TRBV10-1 with TRBJ2-7, with D tentatively TRBD2 (5 bases). This CDR3 comprises 13 residues. Trimming shortened V by 10 bases and J by 5 bases, and 18 bases separated the two germline ends. Per the germline V gene, CDR1 is WNHNN and CDR2 is SYGVQD (reference sequence). Written as DNA, the CDR3 is TGCGCCAACTATGGACTTACACCCCACGAGCAGTACTTC. Its protein is CANYGLTPHEQYF.

This clone was observed at least ten times. The chain employs TRBV30 and TRBJ2-3; perhaps TRBD1 as D (5 bases). The CDR3 has 12 amino acids. V was pared by 5 bases and J by 2 bases, with 8 bases between. Looked up from germline, CDR1 is GTSNPN and CDR2 is SVGIG (reference sequence). CDR3 bases: TGTGCCTGGGGACATAACACAGATACGCAGTATTTT. Protein product: CAWGHNTDTQYF.

This clone was seen many times. The chain recombines TRBV12-3 or TRBV12-4 with TRBJ2-7; 8 positions match TRBD2. This CDR3 is built from 13 residues. V lost 3 bases, J lost 5 bases, and 3 bases stayed unmatched. CDR3: CASSLGLDDEQYF. DNA for the CDR3: TGTGCCAGCAGTTTGGGACTAGACGACGAGCAGTACTTC.

About this clone: One base away lies a much larger clone, so this may be a sequencing read error. The V gene is TRBV20-1, the J gene TRBJ2-3, with TRBD1 identical over 8 bases. Germline CDR1 DFQATT, CDR2 SNEGSKA (reference sequence). J gave up 4 bases and V 7 bases, and 4 bases lay outside the gene matches. The CDR3 runs 12 residues. The CDR3 here is CSERQGSDTQYF. Written as DNA, the CDR3 is TGCAGTGAAAGACAGGGGTCAGATACGCAGTATTTT.

This clone has more than one count but fewer than ten. This is likely a read error, given that the CDR3 carries no conserved phenylalanine or tryptophan at its end. CDR3: CASSLPGTDAQYL. The CDR3 bases are TGTGCCAGCAGTTTACCCGGGACGGATGCGCAGTATCTT. The genes are TRBV28 and TRBJ2-3; D may be TRBD1 or TRBD2 (5 bases each). This CDR3 has 13 amino acids. Germline V gene lookup returns CDR1 MDHEN and CDR2 SYDVKM. With 2 bases removed from V and 10 bases from J, the gap between germline ends came to 13 bases.

This chain links TRBV7-3 with TRBJ2-7; TRBD1 matches at 10 bases. The germline V gene has CDR1 SGHTA and CDR2 FQGTGA. There are 14 residues in the CDR3. J gave up 10 bases and V 5 bases, and 11 bases lay outside the gene matches. The DNA for the CDR3 is TGTGCCAGCAGCCTGGGACAGGGGACCCACTATCAGTACTTC. Translation gives CASSLGQGTHYQYF.

This clone was seen only a few times. This chain uses TRBV11-3 with TRBJ2-1, with TRBD2 matching 15 bases. With 1 base clipped from V and 4 bases from J, the junction kept 11 bases outside the gene matches. The CDR3 has 20 residues. Germline assignment: CDR1 SGHNT and CDR2 YENEEA. DNA for the CDR3: TGTGCCAGCAGCTTAGGGATTCGGGGACTAGCGGGAGGAGAATACAATGAGCAGTTCTTC. This codes for CASSLGIRGLAGGEYNEQFF.

This clone showed up many times. This chain connects TRBV11-2 to TRBJ2-1, with 8 bases identical to TRBD2. V gave up 1 base and J gave up 10 bases; unmatched junction bases: 9. Germline V CDR1 and CDR2: SGHAT, FQNNGV. The CDR3 runs to 15 residues. The DNA of the CDR3 is TGTGCCAGCAGCTTAGGGTTTGGACTAGCCGTGGAGCAGTTCTTC. As protein: CASSLGFGLAVEQFF.

At least ten counts were recorded for this clone. The sample has other DNA sequences that encode this CDR3 too. The V gene is TRBV6-2 or TRBV6-3, the J gene TRBJ2-3; TRBD1 matches at 10 bases. The CDR3 length is 15 residues. V shed 6 bases, J shed 5 bases, and the junction held 8 bases outside the gene matches. Per germline, CDR1 MNHEY and CDR2 SVGEGT. The CDR3 DNA reads TGTGCCAGCAGCCGCCTCGGGACAGGGGTAGATACGCAGTATTTT. Encoded protein: CASSRLGTGVDTQYF.

The sample holds many counts of this clone. One end of the junction fails to match germline, which may point to a read error. The chain combines TRBV30 with TRBJ1-5, with D perhaps matching TRBD1 (6 bases). This CDR3 spans 15 amino acids. Looked up from germline, CDR1 is GTSNPN and CDR2 is SVGIG (reference sequence). In DNA, the CDR3 is TGTGCCTGGAGTCCCGGGACATTAGTAAATCTGCCCCAGCATTTT. It encodes CAWSPGTLVNLPQHF.

On this clone: A much larger clone is a single base away; this may be a read error. The chain is built from TRBV20-1 and TRBJ2-1, with unresolved D. Germline V gives CDR1 DFQATT, CDR2 SNEGSKA (reference sequence). This CDR3 is built from 14 residues. The chain's CDR3 is CSAEYHLKPNEQLF. In DNA, the CDR3 is TGCAGTGCAGAATACCACCTCAAACCCAATGAGCAGCTCTTC.

This clone appeared many times. The chain uses TRBV24-1 and TRBJ1-1; 8 bases align to TRBD1. Germline assignment: CDR1 KGHDR and CDR2 SFDVKD. With 7 bases clipped from V and 4 bases from J, the junction kept 7 bases outside the gene matches. The CDR3 loop spans 14 amino acids. This CDR3 is CATRARQGSTEAFF. The CDR3 DNA reads TGTGCCACCAGGGCCCGACAGGGGTCCACTGAAGCTTTCTTT.

This clone has at least ten counts. The chain joins TRBV24-1 to TRBJ2-6, with 9 positions matching TRBD1. The germline CDR1 and CDR2 sequences are KGHDR and SFDVKD. CDR3 size: 19 residues. With V trimmed by 3 bases and J by 0 bases, 8 bases remained unmatched. The CDR3 DNA reads TGTGCCACCAGTGATACCTTCGGACAGGGGATCTCTGGGGCCAACGTCCTGACTTTC. Its protein product is CATSDTFGQGISGANVLTF.

This clone was seen repeatedly, ten times or more. The V gene is TRBV18, the J gene TRBJ1-3, with 8 nucleotides matching TRBD1. J gave up 4 bases and V 3 bases, and 2 bases lay outside the gene matches. The CDR3 is made up of 14 amino acids. The V gene's germline CDR1 is KGHSH and CDR2 LQKENI. In nucleotides, the CDR3 is TGTGCCAGCTCACCTGACAGGGGAGGAAACACCATATATTTT. Translation: CASSPDRGGNTIYF.

This clone occurred many times. This rearrangement joins TRBV19 to TRBJ2-2, with D possibly matching TRBD2 (5 bases). Trimming cost V 3 bases and J 0 bases, with 11 bases left between them. CDR1 and CDR2 (germline): LNHDA, SQIVND (reference sequence). CDR3 length equals 16 residues. CDR3 residues: CASSIGFGTNTGELFF. DNA of the CDR3: TGTGCCAGTAGTATTGGGTTCGGGACGAACACCGGGGAGCTGTTTTTT.

This clone appeared many times. The chain uses TRBV19 and TRBJ1-2; D gene ambiguous. V dropped 1 base and J dropped 2 bases, with 11 bases sitting between them. Germline CDR1 LNHDA, CDR2 SQIVND (reference sequence). This CDR3 comprises 15 residues. The DNA for the CDR3 is TGTGCCAGTAGTATAGGCCGGAGGGCAAACTATGGCTACACCTTC. Its translation is CASSIGRRANYGYTF.

This clone showed up many times. The rearrangement uses TRBV24-1 and TRBJ1-2, with TRBD1 matching 9 bases. This CDR3 is 15 amino acids long. Germline CDR1 KGHDR, CDR2 SFDVKD. Trimming took 3 bases from V and 6 from J; bases not matched to a gene: 7. The CDR3 region is CATSDTRDRVHGYTF. CDR3 DNA sequence: TGTGCCACCAGTGATACCCGGGACAGGGTTCATGGCTACACCTTC.

The sample holds many counts of this clone. This rearrangement joins TRBV9 to TRBJ1-1; D call uncertain. The germline V gene has CDR1 SGDLS and CDR2 YYNGEE. V gave up 0 bases and J gave up 1 base, with 7 bases separating them. The CDR3 spans 14 residues. The CDR3 nucleotides are TGTGCCAGCAGCGTAGCTCCAGCGAACACTGAAGCTTTCTTT. Encoded protein: CASSVAPANTEAFF.

This clone was observed many times. The DNA of the CDR3 is TGTGCCTGGAACTCTGGAAACACCATATATTTT. This encodes CAWNSGNTIYF. The chain joins TRBV30 to TRBJ1-3; D uncertain. CDR3 length equals 11 residues. In germline, CDR1 is GTSNPN, CDR2 SVGIG (reference sequence). The V end lost 4 bases, the J end lost 0 bases, and 1 base lay between the germline ends.

As concerns this clone: This sample includes further DNA sequences coding for the same CDR3. J is TRBJ2-1 and V is TRBV20-1, with a possible D match to TRBD2 (6 bases). Looked up from germline, CDR1 is DFQATT and CDR2 is SNEGSKA (reference sequence). The CDR3 is 15 residues long. V lost 5 bases to trimming and J lost 3 bases, with 17 bases between them. DNA for the CDR3: TGCAGTGCTCGCACTCCCGGAGGGGTCTACAATGAGCAGTTCTTC. This encodes CSARTPGGVYNEQFF.

The CDR3 sequence is CASSLAPIGTYEQYF. The CDR3 DNA reads TGTGCCAGCAGCTTAGCCCCTATTGGGACCTACGAGCAGTACTTC. V and J are TRBV7-3 and TRBJ2-7; D is uncertain. Between the trimmed V and J ends, which lost 2 bases and 2 bases, there was a span of 13 bases. CDR3 size: 15 residues. Germline CDR1 and CDR2: SGHTA and FQGTGA.

This clone was counted ten times or more. This chain links TRBV15 with TRBJ2-3, with D perhaps TRBD1 or TRBD2 (5 bases each). The V and J ends lost 0 bases and 0 bases respectively, with 19 bases between them. The length of the CDR3 is 19 residues. Germline loops: CDR1 LNHNV, CDR2 YYDKDF (reference sequence). The CDR3 reads CATSRDSPGDGGSTDTQYF. The DNA for the CDR3 is TGTGCCACCAGCAGAGATTCCCCTGGGGACGGTGGAAGCACAGATACGCAGTATTTT. Using reference TRBV15 and TRBJ2-3 for the parts outside the CDR3, the full variable domain is DAMVIQNPRYQVTQFGKPVTLSCSQTLNHNVMYWYQQKSSQAPKLLFHYYDKDFNNEADTPDNFQSRRPNTSFCFLDIRSPGLGDTAMYLCATSRDSPGDGGSTDTQYFGPGTRLTVL.

About this clone itself: A single base separates this from a much larger clone, so it may be a read error. The chain joins TRBV19 to TRBJ1-5, with 8 bases identical to TRBD1. Per the germline V gene, CDR1 is LNHDA and CDR2 is SQIVND (reference sequence). The junction had 9 bases not matched to a gene; V was cut back by 3 bases and J by 5 bases. The CDR3 is made up of 16 amino acids. The CDR3 loop is CASSIPRRDRYQPQHF. CDR3 nucleotide sequence: TGTGCCAGTAGTATCCCCCGCCGGGACAGGTATCAGCCCCAGCATTTT. Full variable domain (outside the CDR3, taken from reference TRBV19 and TRBJ1-5): DGGITQSPKYLFRKEGQNVTLSCEQNLNHDAMYWYRQDPGQGLRLIYYSQIVNDFQKGDIAEGYSVSREKKESFPLTVTSAQKNPTAFYLCASSIPRRDRYQPQHFGDGTRLSIL.

This chain uses TRBV27 with TRBJ2-7; D not resolved. Germline V gene data show CDR1 as MNHEY and CDR2 as SMNVEV (reference sequence). The CDR3 is 18 amino acids. V lost 0 bases, J lost 3 bases, and 21 bases lay in between. CDR3 residues: CASSLSGYRALGCYEQYF. Here the CDR3 DNA reads TGTGCCAGCAGTTTATCAGGCTATCGGGCCCTCGGGTGCTACGAGCAGTACTTC.

V gene TRBV20-1 combines with J gene TRBJ2-7, with TRBD2 matching 9 bases. The end of the DNA aligns better with TRBJ2-5, so the J call may be wrong. The CDR3 is made up of 13 amino acids. Germline V gene lookup returns CDR1 DFQATT and CDR2 SNEGSKA (reference sequence). Written as DNA, the CDR3 is TGCAGTGCTTCCACTAGCGGGCAAGAGACCCAGTACTTC. This encodes CSASTSGQETQYF.

This clone was counted a few times. The gene calls are TRBV6-2 or TRBV6-3 and TRBJ2-7; D is unclear. CDR1 MNHEY and CDR2 SVGEGT come from the germline V gene. Trimming shortened V by 0 bases and J by 7 bases, and 16 bases separated the two germline ends. This CDR3 region has 15 residues. The CDR3 DNA is TGTGCCAGCAGTTACTCGTTGCAAGGGCCGGAGGAGCAGTACTTC. This sequence encodes CASSYSLQGPEEQYF.

Points on this clone: This could be a read error, since a much larger clone is one nucleotide away. This sample includes further DNA sequences coding for the same CDR3. J is TRBJ2-5 and V is TRBV20-1, with D perhaps being TRBD1 or TRBD2 (6 bases each). The CDR3 length is 12 residues. The V gene's germline CDR1 is DFQATT and CDR2 SNEGSKA (reference sequence). The V and J ends lost 8 bases and 5 bases respectively, with 15 bases between them. CDR3 DNA: TGCAGTCCTAAGGGGGGATTGGAGACCCAGTACTTC. Its protein product is CSPKGGLETQYF.

J is TRBJ2-1 and V is TRBV5-5, with 8 bases lining up with TRBD1. With V trimmed by 3 bases and J by 0 bases, 2 bases remained unmatched. The CDR3 covers 15 residues. Per germline, CDR1 SGHKS and CDR2 YYEKEE (reference sequence). The CDR3 coding sequence is TGTGCCAGCAGCTCCGGGACAGGCTCCTACAATGAGCAGTTCTTC. As protein: CASSSGTGSYNEQFF.